This T cell receptor beta chain originates from a study of CD8 T cells in Susac syndrome. Note on this clonotype: No antigen is known for it.

Broader study findings: In TEMRA cells and active patients, CD8+ clonal expansion in Susac reached its peak.

TCR beta was sequenced from blood CD8+ and CD4+ T cells. Germline values: CDR1 PRHDT, CDR2 FYEKMQ (reference sequence). V shed 0 bases and J shed 3 bases, with 6 bases lying between them. CDR3 length equals 13 residues. The authors reverse transcribed roughly 0.5 to 1 ug RNA with random hexamers. From the immunoSEQ multiplex PCR reads, TCRdb called clonotypes with MiXCR, one entry per CDR3 protein. The sample contains fewer than 80,000 distinct CDR3 sequences, around 94% of which appear only once. This sequence originates from a human donor with Susac syndrome. The material sequenced was CD8+ T cells from PBMCs. This rearrangement joins TRBV13 to TRBJ2-7; the D is unclear. DNA of the CDR3: TGTGCCAGCAGCTTAGGTCTTTTCTACGAGCAGTACTTC. Translating gives CASSLGLFYEQYF.